These 7 T cell receptor beta chains were sequenced from one sample in a study of CD8+ T cells in alopecia areata. Isolated RNA was reverse transcribed into cDNA used as the sequencing template. Sequencing was performed with immunoSEQ multiplex PCR; in TCRdb, only in-frame clones are kept and a portion is missing. The data contain fewer than 150,000 clones, around 61% of them singletons. Specimen: CD4+ T cells sorted from blood. The source is a human donor in good health.

By share, this clone counts as medium-sized. This sequence joins TRBV2 and TRBJ1-2; 8 positions agree with TRBD1. Looked up from germline, CDR1 is SNHLY and CDR2 is FYNNEI. V shed 3 bases, J shed 9 bases, and the junction held 3 bases outside the gene matches. This CDR3 contains 12 residues. Written as DNA, the CDR3 is TGTGCCAGCAGTGAGCAGGGGGCACGCTACACCTTC. Translating gives CASSEQGARYTF.

CDR3 amino acids: CSAGGEIEQFF. Written as DNA, the CDR3 is TGCAGTGCTGGGGGGGAGATTGAGCAGTTCTTC. The chain combines TRBV20-1 with TRBJ2-1; 7 positions agree with TRBD2. Germline V lookup: CDR1 DFQATT, CDR2 SNEGSKA (reference sequence). Germline trimming cut 5 bases from V and 9 bases from J; bases unmatched to any gene: 4. The CDR3 runs to 11 residues.

The gene calls are TRBV9 and TRBJ2-5; D possibly matches TRBD1 or TRBD2 (6 bases each). Between the trimmed V and J ends, which lost 0 bases and 5 bases, there was a span of 8 bases. The germline gives CDR1 SGDLS, CDR2 YYNGEE. The CDR3 has 13 amino acids. CDR3 in amino acids: CASSVGRGETQYF. The CDR3 DNA is TGTGCCAGCAGCGTAGGGAGGGGGGAGACCCAGTACTTC.

This chain uses TRBV4-1 with TRBJ2-5; the D is unclear. This CDR3 contains 13 residues. Trimming removed 4 bases from V and 5 bases from J, with 11 bases in between. Looked up from germline, CDR1 is MGHRA and CDR2 is YSYEKL. The CDR3 protein is CASSPDNHETQYF. The CDR3 DNA reads as TGCGCCAGCAGCCCTGATAATCACGAGACCCAGTACTTC.

This chain links TRBV7-8 with TRBJ1-6, with D hard to call. This CDR3 is 14 amino acids long. The V end lost 4 bases, the J end lost 7 bases, and 11 bases lay between the germline ends. The germline CDR1 and CDR2 sequences are SGHVS and FQNEAQ. DNA for the CDR3: TGTGCCAGCAGCTCCGGATCCGGCAATTCACCCCTCCACTTT. It encodes CASSSGSGNSPLHF.

The chain has TRBV5-6 and TRBJ2-3; 14 bases line up with TRBD2. The CDR3 consists of 18 residues. V shed 0 bases, J shed 6 bases, and the junction held 9 bases outside the gene matches. Per the germline V gene, CDR1 is SGHDT and CDR2 is YYEEEE. In DNA, the CDR3 is TGTGCCAGCAGCTTGGATGTTGGACTAGCGGGGGGCATTGATACGCAGTATTTT. Amino acid sequence: CASSLDVGLAGGIDTQYF.

This clone was counted between two and nine times. This chain connects TRBV6-5 to TRBJ2-7, with a weak D call TRBD1 (5 bases). CDR3 size: 14 residues. V lost 2 bases and J lost 1, with 9 bases in between. Germline assignment: CDR1 MNHEY and CDR2 SVGAGI. CDR3 region: CASSYLTASYEQYF. The CDR3 DNA is TGTGCCAGCAGTTACCTGACAGCATCCTACGAGCAGTACTTC.